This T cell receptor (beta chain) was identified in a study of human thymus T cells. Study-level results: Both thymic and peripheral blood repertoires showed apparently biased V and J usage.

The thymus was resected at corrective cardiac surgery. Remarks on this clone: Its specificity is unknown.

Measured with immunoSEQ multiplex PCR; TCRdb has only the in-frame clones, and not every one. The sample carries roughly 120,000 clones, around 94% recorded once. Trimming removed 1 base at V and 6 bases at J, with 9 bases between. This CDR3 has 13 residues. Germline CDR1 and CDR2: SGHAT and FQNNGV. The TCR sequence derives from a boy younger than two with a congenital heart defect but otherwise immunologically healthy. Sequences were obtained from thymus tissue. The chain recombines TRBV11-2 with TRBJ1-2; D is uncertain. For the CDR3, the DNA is TGTGCCAGCAGCTTAGTCGTTAGGGATGGCTACACCTTC. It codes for CASSLVVRDGYTF.